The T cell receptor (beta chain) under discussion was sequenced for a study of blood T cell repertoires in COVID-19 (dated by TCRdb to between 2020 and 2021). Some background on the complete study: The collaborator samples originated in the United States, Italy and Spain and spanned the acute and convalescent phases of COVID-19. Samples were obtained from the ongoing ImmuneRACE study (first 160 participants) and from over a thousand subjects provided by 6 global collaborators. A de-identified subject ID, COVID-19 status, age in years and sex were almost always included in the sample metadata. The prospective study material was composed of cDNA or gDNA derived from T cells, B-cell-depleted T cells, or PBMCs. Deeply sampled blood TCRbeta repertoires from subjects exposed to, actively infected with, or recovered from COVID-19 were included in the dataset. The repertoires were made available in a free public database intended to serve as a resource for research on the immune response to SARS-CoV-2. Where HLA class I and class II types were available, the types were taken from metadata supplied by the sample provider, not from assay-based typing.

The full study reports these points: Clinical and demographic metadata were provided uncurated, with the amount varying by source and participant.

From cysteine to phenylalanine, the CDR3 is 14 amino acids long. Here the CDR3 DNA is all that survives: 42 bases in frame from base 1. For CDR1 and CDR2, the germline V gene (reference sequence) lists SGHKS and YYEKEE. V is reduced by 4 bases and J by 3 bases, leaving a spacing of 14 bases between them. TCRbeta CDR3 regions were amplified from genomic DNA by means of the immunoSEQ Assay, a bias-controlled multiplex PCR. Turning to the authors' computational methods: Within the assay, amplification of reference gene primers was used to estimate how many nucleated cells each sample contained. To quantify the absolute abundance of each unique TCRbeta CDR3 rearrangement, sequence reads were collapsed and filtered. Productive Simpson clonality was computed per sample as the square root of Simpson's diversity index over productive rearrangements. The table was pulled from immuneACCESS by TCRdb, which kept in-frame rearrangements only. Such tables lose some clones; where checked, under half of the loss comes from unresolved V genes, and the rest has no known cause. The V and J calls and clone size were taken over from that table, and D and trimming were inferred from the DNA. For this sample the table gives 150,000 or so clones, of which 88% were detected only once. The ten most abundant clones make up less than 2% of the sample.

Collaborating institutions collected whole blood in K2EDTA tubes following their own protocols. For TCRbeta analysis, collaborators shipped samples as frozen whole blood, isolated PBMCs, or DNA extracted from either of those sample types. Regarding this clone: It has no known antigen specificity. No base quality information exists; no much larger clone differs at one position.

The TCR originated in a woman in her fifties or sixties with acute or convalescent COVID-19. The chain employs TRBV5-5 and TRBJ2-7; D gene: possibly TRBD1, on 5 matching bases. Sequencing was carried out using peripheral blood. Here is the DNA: TGTGCCAGCAGCCCGTCAGGGTCAAGCTACGAGCAGTACTTC. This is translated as CASSPSGSSYEQYF.